The source of this T cell receptor beta chain is a study of shared clonotypes between healthy human individuals. The donors, all of them Caucasian adults, lived in Nashville, Tennessee. Researchers divided each subset's genomic DNA evenly across several immunoSEQ plates. The assay was immunoSEQ multiplex PCR, and TCRdb's table has in-frame clones only and misses some. The sample lists over a million clones, 75% to 80% occurring once. V shed 4 bases and J 12 bases; nucleotides not matched to a gene: 9. This CDR3 region has 13 residues. Germline CDR1 SGHKS, CDR2 YYEKEE (reference sequence). Input material: memory CD4+ T cells from PBMCs. Subset here: CD45RA-negative fraction. The chain has TRBV5-5 and TRBJ2-4; 8 bases map to TRBD2. This receptor was identified in a man between 18 and 35 years old in good health. Some clones in this sample may be carry-over from other donors' samples. CDR3 DNA: TGTGCCAGCAGCGGACTAGCTGGCATAAATCAGTACTTC. Encoded protein: CASSGLAGINQYF.